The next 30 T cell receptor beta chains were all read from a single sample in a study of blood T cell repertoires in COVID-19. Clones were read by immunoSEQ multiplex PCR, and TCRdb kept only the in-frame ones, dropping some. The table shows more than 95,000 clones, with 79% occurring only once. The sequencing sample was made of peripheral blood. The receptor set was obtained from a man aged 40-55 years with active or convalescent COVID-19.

The DNA for the CDR3 is TGTGCCAGCAGGCGGGGGAGCTCCTACAATGAGCAGTTCTTC. Amino acid sequence: CASRRGSSYNEQFF. The chain uses TRBV14 and TRBJ2-1; TRBD2 agrees at 7 bases. Losses at the gene ends were 6 bases for V and 0 bases for J; bases not matched to a gene: 2. Per germline, CDR1 SGHDN and CDR2 FVKESK. This CDR3 has 14 residues.

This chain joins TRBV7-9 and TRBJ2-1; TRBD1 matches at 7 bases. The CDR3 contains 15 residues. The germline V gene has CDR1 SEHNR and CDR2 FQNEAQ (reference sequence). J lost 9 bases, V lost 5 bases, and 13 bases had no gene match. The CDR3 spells CASSLQIGQDSEQFF. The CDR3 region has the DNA TGTGCCAGCAGCCTACAAATCGGACAGGATAGTGAGCAGTTCTTC.

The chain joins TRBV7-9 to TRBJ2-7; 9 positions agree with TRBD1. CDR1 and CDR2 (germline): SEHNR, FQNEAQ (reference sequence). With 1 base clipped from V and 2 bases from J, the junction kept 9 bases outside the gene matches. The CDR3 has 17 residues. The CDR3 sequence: CASSLVTGGARTYEQYF. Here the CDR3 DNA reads TGTGCCAGCAGCTTAGTGACAGGGGGTGCGAGAACCTACGAGCAGTACTTC.

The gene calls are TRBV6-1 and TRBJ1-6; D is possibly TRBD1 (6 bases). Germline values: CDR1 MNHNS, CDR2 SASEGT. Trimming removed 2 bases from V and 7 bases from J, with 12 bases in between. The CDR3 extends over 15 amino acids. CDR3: CASSERTDNNSPLHF. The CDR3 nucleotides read TGTGCCAGCAGTGAAAGGACAGATAACAATTCACCCCTCCACTTT.

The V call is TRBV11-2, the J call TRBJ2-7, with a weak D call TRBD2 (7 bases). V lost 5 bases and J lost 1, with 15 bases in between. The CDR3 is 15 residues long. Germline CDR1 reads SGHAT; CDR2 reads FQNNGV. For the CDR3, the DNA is TGTGCCAGCAGCCCCGGGGGGCCCCCATCCTACGAGCAGTACTTC. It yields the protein CASSPGGPPSYEQYF.

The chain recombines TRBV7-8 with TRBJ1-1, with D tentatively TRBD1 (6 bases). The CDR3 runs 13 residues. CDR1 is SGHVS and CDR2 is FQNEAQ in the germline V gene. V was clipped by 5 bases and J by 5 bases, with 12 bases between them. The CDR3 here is CASSITGSTEAFF. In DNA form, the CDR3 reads TGTGCCAGCAGCATTACAGGGAGTACTGAAGCTTTCTTT.

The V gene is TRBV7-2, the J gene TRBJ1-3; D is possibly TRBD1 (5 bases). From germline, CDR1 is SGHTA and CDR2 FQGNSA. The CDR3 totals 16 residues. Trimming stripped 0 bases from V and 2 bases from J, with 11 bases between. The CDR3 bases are TGTGCCAGCAGCTTAGCCCAGGGTACGGCTGGAAACACCATATATTTT. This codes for CASSLAQGTAGNTIYF. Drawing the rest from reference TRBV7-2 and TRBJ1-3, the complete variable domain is GAGVSQSPSNKVTEKGKDVELRCDPISGHTALYWYRQSLGQGLEFLIYFQGNSAPDKSGLPSDRFSAERTGGSVSTLTIQRTQQEDSAVYLCASSLAQGTAGNTIYFGEGSWLTVV.

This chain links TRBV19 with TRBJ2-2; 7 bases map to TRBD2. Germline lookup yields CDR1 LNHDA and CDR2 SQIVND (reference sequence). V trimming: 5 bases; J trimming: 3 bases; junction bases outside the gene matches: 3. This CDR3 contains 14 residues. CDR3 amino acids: CASSRRGDTGELFF. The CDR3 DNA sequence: TGTGCCAGTAGTCGTCGGGGGGACACCGGGGAGCTGTTTTTT.

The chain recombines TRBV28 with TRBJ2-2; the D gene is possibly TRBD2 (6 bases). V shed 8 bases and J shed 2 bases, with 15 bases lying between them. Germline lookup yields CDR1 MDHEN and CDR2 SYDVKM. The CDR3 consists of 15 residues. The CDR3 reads CASGGPGGNTGELFF. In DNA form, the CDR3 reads TGTGCCAGCGGAGGGCCAGGTGGAAACACCGGGGAGCTGTTTTTT.

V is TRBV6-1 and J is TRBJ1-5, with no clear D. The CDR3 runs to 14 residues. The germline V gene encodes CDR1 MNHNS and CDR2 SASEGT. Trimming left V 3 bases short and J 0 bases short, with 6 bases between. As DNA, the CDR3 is TGTGCCAGCAGTGACACCTATAGCAATCAGCCCCAGCATTTT. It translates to CASSDTYSNQPQHF.

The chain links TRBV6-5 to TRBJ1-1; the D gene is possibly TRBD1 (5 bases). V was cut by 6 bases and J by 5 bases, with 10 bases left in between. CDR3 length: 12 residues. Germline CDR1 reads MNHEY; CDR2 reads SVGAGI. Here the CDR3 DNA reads TGTGCCAGCAGACCTAGGGGAACTGAAGCTTTCTTT. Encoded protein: CASRPRGTEAFF.

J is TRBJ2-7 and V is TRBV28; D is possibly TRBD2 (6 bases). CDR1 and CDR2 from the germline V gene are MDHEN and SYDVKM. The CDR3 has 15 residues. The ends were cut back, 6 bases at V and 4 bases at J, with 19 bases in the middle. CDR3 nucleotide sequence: TGTGCCAGCAGAAACCTTAATAGCGGAAGATACGAGCAGTACTTC. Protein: CASRNLNSGRYEQYF.

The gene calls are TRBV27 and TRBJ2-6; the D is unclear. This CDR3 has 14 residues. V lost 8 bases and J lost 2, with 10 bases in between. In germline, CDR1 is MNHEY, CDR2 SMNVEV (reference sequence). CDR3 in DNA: TGTGCCAGCGGCAACACACCTGGGGCCAACGTCCTGACTTTC. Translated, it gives CASGNTPGANVLTF.

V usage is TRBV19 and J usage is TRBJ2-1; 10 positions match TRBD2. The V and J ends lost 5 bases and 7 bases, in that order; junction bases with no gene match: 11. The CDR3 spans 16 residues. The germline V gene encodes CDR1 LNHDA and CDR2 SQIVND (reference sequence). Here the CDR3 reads CASSHTPSGGVNEQFF. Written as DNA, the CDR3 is TGTGCCAGTAGTCATACCCCCAGCGGGGGGGTAAATGAGCAGTTCTTC.

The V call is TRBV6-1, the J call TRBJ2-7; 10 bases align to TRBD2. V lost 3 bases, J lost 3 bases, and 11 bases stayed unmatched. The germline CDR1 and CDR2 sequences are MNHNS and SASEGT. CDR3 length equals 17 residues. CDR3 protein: CASSEFRLAGAFYEQYF. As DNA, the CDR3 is TGTGCCAGCAGTGAGTTTCGCCTAGCGGGGGCCTTCTACGAGCAGTACTTC.

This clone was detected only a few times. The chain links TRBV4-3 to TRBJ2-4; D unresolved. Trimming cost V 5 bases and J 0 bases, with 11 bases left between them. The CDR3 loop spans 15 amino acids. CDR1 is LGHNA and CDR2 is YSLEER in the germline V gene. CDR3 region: CASSELSLAKNIQYF. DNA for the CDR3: TGCGCCAGCAGCGAATTGAGCCTAGCCAAAAACATTCAGTACTTC.

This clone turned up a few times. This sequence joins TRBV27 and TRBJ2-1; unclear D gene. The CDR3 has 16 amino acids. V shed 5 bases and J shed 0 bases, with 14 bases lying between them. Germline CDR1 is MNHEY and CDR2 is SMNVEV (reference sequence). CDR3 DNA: TGTGCCAGCAGTCCGTGGGCCTTGAGCTCCTACAATGAGCAGTTCTTC. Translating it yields CASSPWALSSYNEQFF.

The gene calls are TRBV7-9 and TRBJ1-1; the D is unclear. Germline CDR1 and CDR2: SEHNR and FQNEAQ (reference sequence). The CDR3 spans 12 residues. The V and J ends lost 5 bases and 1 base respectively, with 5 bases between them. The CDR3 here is CASSRQNTEAFF. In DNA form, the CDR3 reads TGTGCCAGCAGCCGACAGAACACTGAAGCTTTCTTT.

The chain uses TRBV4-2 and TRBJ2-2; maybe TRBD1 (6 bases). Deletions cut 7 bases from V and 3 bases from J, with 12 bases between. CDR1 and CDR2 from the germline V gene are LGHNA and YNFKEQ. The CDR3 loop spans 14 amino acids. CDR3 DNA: TGTGCCAGCACAACGGACAGACACACCGGGGAGCTGTTTTTT. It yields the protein CASTTDRHTGELFF.

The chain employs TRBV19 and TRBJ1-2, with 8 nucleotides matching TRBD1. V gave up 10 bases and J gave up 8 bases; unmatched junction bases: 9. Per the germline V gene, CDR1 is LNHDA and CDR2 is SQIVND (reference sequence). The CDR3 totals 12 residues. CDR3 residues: CATWTGWFGYTF. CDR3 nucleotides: TGTGCCACCTGGACAGGGTGGTTCGGCTACACCTTC. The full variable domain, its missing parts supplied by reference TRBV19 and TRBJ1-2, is DGGITQSPKYLFRKEGQNVTLSCEQNLNHDAMYWYRQDPGQGLRLIYYSQIVNDFQKGDIAEGYSVSREKKESFPLTVTSAQKNPTAFYLCATWTGWFGYTFGSGTRLTVV.

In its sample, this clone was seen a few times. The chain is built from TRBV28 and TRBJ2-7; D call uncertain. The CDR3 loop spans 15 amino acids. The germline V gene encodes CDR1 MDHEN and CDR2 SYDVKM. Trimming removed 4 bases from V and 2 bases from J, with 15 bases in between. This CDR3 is CASSSTMKRAYEQYF. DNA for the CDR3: TGTGCCAGCAGTTCCACCATGAAGCGCGCCTACGAGCAGTACTTC.

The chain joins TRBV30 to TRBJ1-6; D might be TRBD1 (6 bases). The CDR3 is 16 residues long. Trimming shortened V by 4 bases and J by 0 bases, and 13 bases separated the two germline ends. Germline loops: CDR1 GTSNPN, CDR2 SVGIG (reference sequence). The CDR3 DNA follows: TGTGCCTGGAAGATAAGGGGGAGCTCCTATAATTCACCCCTCCACTTT. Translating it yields CAWKIRGSSYNSPLHF.

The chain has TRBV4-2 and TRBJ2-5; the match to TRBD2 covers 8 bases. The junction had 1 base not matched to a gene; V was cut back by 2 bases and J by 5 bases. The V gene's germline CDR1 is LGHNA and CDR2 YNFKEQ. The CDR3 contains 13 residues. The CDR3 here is CASSQRLAETQYF. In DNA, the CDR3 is TGTGCCAGCAGCCAAAGACTAGCGGAGACCCAGTACTTC.

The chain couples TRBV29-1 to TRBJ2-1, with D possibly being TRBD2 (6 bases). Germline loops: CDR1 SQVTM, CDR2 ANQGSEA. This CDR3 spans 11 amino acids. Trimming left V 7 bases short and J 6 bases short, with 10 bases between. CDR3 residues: CSGGGANEQFF. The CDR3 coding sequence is TGCAGCGGAGGAGGGGCCAATGAGCAGTTCTTC.

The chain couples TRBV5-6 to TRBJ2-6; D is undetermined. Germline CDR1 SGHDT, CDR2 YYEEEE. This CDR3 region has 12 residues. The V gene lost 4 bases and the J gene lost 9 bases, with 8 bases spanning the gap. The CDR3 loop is CASSPGDNVLTF. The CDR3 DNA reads TGTGCCAGCAGCCCTGGAGACAACGTCCTGACTTTC.

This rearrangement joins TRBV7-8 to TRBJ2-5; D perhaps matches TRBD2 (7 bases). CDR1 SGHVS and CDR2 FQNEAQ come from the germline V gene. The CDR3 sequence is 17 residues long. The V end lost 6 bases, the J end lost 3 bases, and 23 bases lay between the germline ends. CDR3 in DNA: TGTGCCAGCAGTTCGGGGTCGGGGGGCTTGGTGGAAGAGACCCAGTACTTC. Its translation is CASSSGSGGLVEETQYF. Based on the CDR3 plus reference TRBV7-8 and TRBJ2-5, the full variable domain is GAGVSQSPRYKVAKRGQDVALRCDPISGHVSLFWYQQALGQGPEFLTYFQNEAQLDKSGLPSDRFFAERPEGSVSTLKIQRTQQEDSAVYLCASSSGSGGLVEETQYFGPGTRLLVL.

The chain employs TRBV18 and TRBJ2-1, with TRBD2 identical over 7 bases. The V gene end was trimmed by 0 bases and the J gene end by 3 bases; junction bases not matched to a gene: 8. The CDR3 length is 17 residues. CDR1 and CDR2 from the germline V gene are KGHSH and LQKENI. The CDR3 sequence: CASSPPIAGAGYNEQFF. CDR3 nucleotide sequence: TGTGCCAGCTCACCACCCATAGCGGGCGCCGGCTACAATGAGCAGTTCTTC.

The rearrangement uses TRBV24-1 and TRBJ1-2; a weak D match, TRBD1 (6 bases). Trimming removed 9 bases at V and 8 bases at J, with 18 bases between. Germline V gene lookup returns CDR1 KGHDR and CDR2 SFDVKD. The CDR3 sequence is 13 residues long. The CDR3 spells CATSTSGAYGYTF. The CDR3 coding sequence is TGTGCCACCTCTACTTCAGGGGCATACGGCTACACCTTC.

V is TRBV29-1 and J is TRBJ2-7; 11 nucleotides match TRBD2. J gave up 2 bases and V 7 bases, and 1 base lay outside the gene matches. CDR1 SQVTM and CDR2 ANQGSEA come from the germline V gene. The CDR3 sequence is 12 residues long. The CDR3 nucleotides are TGCAGCGGACTAGCGGGAACCTACGAGCAGTACTTC. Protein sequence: CSGLAGTYEQYF.

DNA for the CDR3: TGTGCCAGCAGCTCAAGTCCGGGACAGGGTGTTGGAGCTTTCTTT. Amino acids: CASSSSPGQGVGAFF. J is TRBJ1-1 and V is TRBV7-9; 9 bases match TRBD1. This CDR3 comprises 15 residues. Germline lookup yields CDR1 SEHNR and CDR2 FQNEAQ (reference sequence). With 4 bases clipped from V and 10 bases from J, the junction kept 13 bases outside the gene matches.